This T cell receptor (beta chain) was profiled in a study of blood T cells in healthy people across ages. Background on the study: About one barcoded beta molecule per two T cells was the capture yield of template switching. Study observations and caveats: CMV infection status of these donors was not known.

Using a J-beta primer mix together with a sample-barcoded 5' primer, a second PCR was run for roughly 6 to 11 cycles. TCRdb processed the 5' RACE reads anew with MiXCR; each CDR3 protein has one entry. The sample records around 1,700,000 distinct CDR3 sequences, 28% being singletons. For this clonotype: What it binds is not known.

This CDR3 region has 17 residues. Trimming took 2 bases from V and 0 from J, leaving 15 bases between them. The sequence derives from a woman in her 30s in good health. This chain uses TRBV12-3 or TRBV12-4 with TRBJ2-3; the D is unclear. The sample was blood. The CDR3: CASSLSPPSASTDTQYF. The CDR3 nucleotides read TGTGCCAGCAGTTTATCACCACCGTCTGCGAGCACAGATACGCAGTATTTT.